The 5 T cell receptor beta chains below come from one sample, sequenced in a study of T cells expressing NK-cell markers (dated by TCRdb to 2018 to 2021). The method was 5' RACE. Sequencing was carried out with an Illumina HiSeq 2000. Reads reprocessed by TCRdb are summarized as one entry per CDR3 protein sequence, and DNA is absent. This sample's listing comprises under 500,000 distinct CDR3 sequences. The ten largest clones take up 7.3% of the sample. The source material was blood T cells: a sorted CD56 or NKG2C T cell subset, CD4+ or CD8+ T cells, or bulk PBMC T cells (not recorded which). Receptor source: a woman between 18 and 70 years old in good health.

The V call is TRBV6-1, the J call TRBJ2-4; lacking DNA, the TRBD2 call made by TCRdb goes unchecked. CDR3 length equals 18 residues. CDR1 and CDR2 from the germline V gene are MNHNS and SASEGT. This CDR3 is CASSDAAAAGVGKNIQYF.

The V gene is TRBV10-3, the J gene TRBJ2-7; TCRdb picks TRBD1, but there is no DNA to check that call. Germline V CDR1 and CDR2: ENHRY, SYGVKD. The CDR3 length is 14 residues. This chain's CDR3 is CAISPAPETYEQYF.

The rearrangement joins TRBV9 to TRBJ2-1; TCRdb designates TRBD2, a call that cannot be tested without DNA. The CDR3 is 14 amino acids. CDR1 and CDR2 from the germline V gene are SGDLS and YYNGEE. The CDR3: CASSPAGGVNEQFF. The full variable domain, in which reference TRBV9 and TRBJ2-1 provide the parts outside the CDR3, is DSGVTQTPKHLITATGQRVTLRCSPRSGDLSVYWYQQSLDQGLQFLIQYYNGEERAKGNILERFSAQQFPDLHSELNLSSLELGDSALYFCASSPAGGVNEQFFGPGTRLTVL.

The chain couples TRBV12-3 or TRBV12-4 to TRBJ1-5; the D call of TRBD1 rests on TCRdb alone, since no DNA is present to check it. The CDR3 sequence is 16 residues long. The CDR3 reads CASSFRVSGGNQPQHF.

This chain uses TRBV20-1 with TRBJ2-5; TCRdb's D call of TRBD2 is untestable without DNA. Per germline, CDR1 DFQATT and CDR2 SNEGSKA (reference sequence). The CDR3 runs to 14 residues. The CDR3 loop reads CSARTGVGRETQYF.